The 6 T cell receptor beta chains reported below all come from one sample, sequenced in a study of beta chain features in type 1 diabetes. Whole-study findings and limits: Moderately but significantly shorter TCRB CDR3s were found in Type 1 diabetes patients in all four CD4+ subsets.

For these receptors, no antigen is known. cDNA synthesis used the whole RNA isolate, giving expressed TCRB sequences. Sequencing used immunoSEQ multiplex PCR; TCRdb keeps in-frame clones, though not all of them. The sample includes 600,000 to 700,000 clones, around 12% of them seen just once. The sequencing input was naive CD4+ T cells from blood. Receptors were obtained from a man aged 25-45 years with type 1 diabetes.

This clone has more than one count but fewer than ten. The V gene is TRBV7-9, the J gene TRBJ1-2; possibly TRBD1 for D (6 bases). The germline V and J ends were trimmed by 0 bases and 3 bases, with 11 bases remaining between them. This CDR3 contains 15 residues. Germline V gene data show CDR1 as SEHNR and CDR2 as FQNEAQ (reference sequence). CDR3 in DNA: TGTGCCAGCAGCTTAGCGCAACAGGGTTACTATGGCTACACCTTC. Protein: CASSLAQQGYYGYTF.

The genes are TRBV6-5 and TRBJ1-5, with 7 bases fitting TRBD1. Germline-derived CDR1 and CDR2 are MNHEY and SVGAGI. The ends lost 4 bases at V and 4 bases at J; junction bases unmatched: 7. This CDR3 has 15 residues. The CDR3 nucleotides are TGTGCCAGCAGTTCGGGGACAGTGGGTAATCAGCCCCAGCATTTT. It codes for CASSSGTVGNQPQHF.

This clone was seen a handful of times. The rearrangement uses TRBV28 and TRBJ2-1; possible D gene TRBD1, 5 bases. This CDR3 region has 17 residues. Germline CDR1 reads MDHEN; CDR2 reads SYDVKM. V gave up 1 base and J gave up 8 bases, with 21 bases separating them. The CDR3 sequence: CASSLYAGKSRWDEQFF. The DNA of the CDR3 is TGTGCCAGCAGTTTATATGCAGGGAAGTCTCGATGGGATGAGCAGTTCTTC.

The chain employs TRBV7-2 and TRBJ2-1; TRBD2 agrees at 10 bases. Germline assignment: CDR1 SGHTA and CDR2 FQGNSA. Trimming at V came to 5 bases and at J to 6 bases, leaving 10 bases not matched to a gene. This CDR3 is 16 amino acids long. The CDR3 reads CASSGRAGGPGNEQFF. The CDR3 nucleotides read TGTGCCAGCAGCGGGAGAGCGGGGGGGCCTGGCAATGAGCAGTTCTTC.

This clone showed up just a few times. This chain's CDR3 is CASIHSGTSGNTGELFF. CDR3 nucleotides: TGTGCCAGCATCCACTCCGGGACTAGCGGGAACACCGGGGAGCTGTTTTTT. The chain carries TRBV7-2 and TRBJ2-2; 11 bases agree with TRBD2. Germline assignment: CDR1 SGHTA and CDR2 FQGNSA. CDR3 length: 17 residues. V shed 7 bases, J shed 1 base, and the junction held 8 bases outside the gene matches.

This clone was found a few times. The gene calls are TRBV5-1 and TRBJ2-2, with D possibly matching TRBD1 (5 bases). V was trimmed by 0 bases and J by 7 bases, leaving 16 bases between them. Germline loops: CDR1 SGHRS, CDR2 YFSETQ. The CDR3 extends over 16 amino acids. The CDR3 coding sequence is TGCGCCAGCAGCTTGGATGGCAGTCCCGACAGCGGGGAGCTGTTTTTT. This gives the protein CASSLDGSPDSGELFF.